The 13 T cell receptor beta chains below all came from one sample that was sequenced in a study of shared clonotypes between healthy human individuals. TCRdb's table, derived via immunoSEQ multiplex PCR, lists solely in-frame clones and lacks some. The sample lists about 750,000 clones; about 92% were seen once. The naive CD8 fraction comprised CD45RO-negative cells positively selected for CCR7 and excluded terminally differentiated effector memory CD45RA+ cells. The sample was naive CD8+ T cells sorted from blood. These receptors were taken from a man between 25 and 39 years old in good health.

The rearrangement joins TRBV7-6 to TRBJ2-5; 7 nucleotides match TRBD2. The junction had 4 bases not matched to a gene; V was cut back by 5 bases and J by 4 bases. The CDR3 is 13 amino acids. Per germline, CDR1 SGHVS and CDR2 FNYEAQ. The CDR3 sequence: CASSPSGRETQYF. In nucleotides, the CDR3 is TGTGCCAGCAGCCCTAGCGGTCGAGAGACCCAGTACTTC.

For this clone: Other DNA variants within this sample encode the same CDR3. The chain is built from TRBV27 and TRBJ2-7, with 9 bases that match TRBD1. The V gene end was trimmed by 2 bases and the J gene end by 4 bases; junction bases not matched to a gene: 3. The CDR3 is 14 amino acids. The germline CDR1 and CDR2 sequences are MNHEY and SMNVEV (reference sequence). The CDR3 loop is CASSLTGQGYEQYF. Written as DNA, the CDR3 is TGTGCCAGCAGTTTAACGGGACAGGGATACGAGCAGTACTTC.

The CDR3 region is CASSLGRVDYGYTF. Written as DNA, the CDR3 is TGTGCCAGCAGCTTGGGCAGGGTCGACTATGGCTACACCTTC. The genes are TRBV5-6 and TRBJ1-2, with D possibly matching TRBD1 (5 bases). The CDR3 spans 14 residues. CDR1 is SGHDT and CDR2 is YYEEEE in the germline V gene. Trimming took off 0 bases at V and 3 bases at J, with 9 bases between the two ends.

The rearrangement uses TRBV2 and TRBJ2-6, with D perhaps matching TRBD1 (6 bases). V lost 4 bases and J lost 3, with 7 bases in between. Germline V CDR1 and CDR2: SNHLY, FYNNEI. The CDR3 spans 14 residues. The CDR3 region is CASSGRGGANVLTF. CDR3 bases: TGTGCCAGCAGTGGCAGGGGTGGGGCCAACGTCCTGACTTTC.

The chain has TRBV7-6 and TRBJ2-3; TRBD2 matches at 7 bases. V shed 5 bases and J 3 bases; nucleotides not matched to a gene: 14. The CDR3 runs 17 residues. Per the germline V gene, CDR1 is SGHVS and CDR2 is FNYEAQ. CDR3: CASSLRGGAGVTDTQYF. CDR3 nucleotides: TGTGCCAGCAGCCTACGCGGCGGCGCGGGGGTGACAGATACGCAGTATTTT. The entire variable domain, with the rest obtained from reference TRBV7-6 and TRBJ2-3, is as follows: GAGVSQSPRYKVTKRGQDVALRCDPISGHVSLYWYRQALGQGPEFLTYFNYEAQQDKSGLPNDRFSAERPEGSISTLTIQRTEQRDSAMYRCASSLRGGAGVTDTQYFGPGTRLTVL.

This CDR3 is CASSYGANQPQHF. The CDR3 region has the DNA TGTGCCAGCAGTTATGGGGCAAATCAGCCCCAGCATTTT. The V and J genes are TRBV27 and TRBJ1-5; a weak D match, TRBD1 (5 bases). Germline assignment: CDR1 MNHEY and CDR2 SMNVEV (reference sequence). V lost 4 bases and J lost 4, with 8 bases in between. The CDR3 is made up of 13 amino acids.

The genes are TRBV10-1 and TRBJ2-3; TRBD2 agrees at 10 bases. This CDR3 has 14 residues. Germline CDR1 reads WNHNN; CDR2 reads SYGVQD (reference sequence). V was clipped by 6 bases and J by 4 bases; unmatched bases: 4. CDR3 coding DNA: TGCGCCAGCAGCGAGACTAGCGGGTCAGATACGCAGTATTTT. Translation: CASSETSGSDTQYF.

This chain connects TRBV9 to TRBJ2-7, with TRBD1 matching 8 bases. CDR1 and CDR2 (germline): SGDLS, YYNGEE. The CDR3 loop spans 15 amino acids. J gave up 3 bases and V 0 bases, and 5 bases lay outside the gene matches. The CDR3, as DNA: TGTGCCAGCAGCGTAGGACAGGGGACCTTCTACGAGCAGTACTTC. It translates to CASSVGQGTFYEQYF.

There are a few counts of this clone. Other DNA sequences from this sample encode an identical CDR3 as well. The chain links TRBV2 to TRBJ2-7; the D is unclear. Per germline, CDR1 SNHLY and CDR2 FYNNEI. Trimming shortened V by 4 bases and J by 6 bases, and 4 bases separated the two germline ends. The CDR3 length is 10 residues. For the CDR3, the DNA is TGTGCCAGCAGTGGGGGCGAGCAGTACTTC. Its protein is CASSGGEQYF.

The genes are TRBV6-5 and TRBJ2-7; D remains unclear. CDR1 and CDR2 (germline): MNHEY, SVGAGI. The CDR3 has 13 residues. V lost 8 bases, J lost 0 bases, and 11 bases lay in between. The CDR3 DNA reads as TGTGCCAGCGGTGAGTTCGCCTCCTACGAGCAGTACTTC. Translating gives CASGEFASYEQYF.

This chain links TRBV5-4 with TRBJ2-1; D remains unclear. Germline V gene data show CDR1 as SGHNT and CDR2 as YYREEE (reference sequence). This CDR3 region has 11 residues. The CDR3 DNA reads as TGTGCTGTCAGTCTCTACAATGAGCAGTTCTTC. This codes for CAVSLYNEQFF.

V gene TRBV6-1 combines with J gene TRBJ2-7; unclear D gene. Deletions cut 7 bases from V and 3 bases from J, with 4 bases between. CDR1 is MNHNS, CDR2 SASEGT, per germline. CDR3 length: 10 residues. The CDR3 protein is CASMDYEQYF. Here the CDR3 DNA reads TGTGCCAGCATGGACTACGAGCAGTACTTC.

The V gene is TRBV10-3, the J gene TRBJ2-7, with D possibly being TRBD2 (5 bases). CDR1 is ENHRY and CDR2 is SYGVKD in the germline V gene. The CDR3 sequence is 12 residues long. The V end was cut by 5 bases, the J end by 6 bases, with 11 bases between. CDR3 residues: CAISTPGGEQYF. The CDR3 DNA reads TGTGCCATCAGTACCCCAGGAGGCGAGCAGTACTTC.